This T cell receptor (beta chain) emerged from a study of T cell repertoires in cytomegalovirus infection. Points on this clonotype: At one of its ends the junction is not consistent with the germline gene, which may arise from a read error.

TCRdb independently ran MiXCR on the reads; one entry per CDR3 protein. Of just over 300,000 distinct CDR3 sequences in the sample, 17% were seen once. The TCR sequence derives from a human donor in good health (CMV status not recorded). Some clones in this sample may be carry-over from other donors' samples. The sample taken for sequencing was PBMCs.

CDR3 loop: CGSSFGGRGGANVLTF. CDR3 sequence (DNA): TGTGGCAGCAGCTTTGGGGGGCGGGGGGGGGCCAACGTCCTGACTTTC. This rearrangement joins TRBV7-2 to TRBJ2-6; D might be TRBD2 (7 bases). CDR3 length equals 16 residues. Germline V gives CDR1 SGHTA, CDR2 FQGNSA.